This T cell receptor (beta chain) is from a study of blood T cell repertoires in COVID-19. Study-wide context: From the United States, Italy and Spain came samples of acute and convalescent COVID-19. Sources were T cells, B-cell-depleted T cells, or PBMCs; the material itself was cDNA or gDNA.

Per the study methods: Scientists estimated how many nucleated cells there were by amplifying reference gene primers. TCRdb's table, derived via immunoSEQ multiplex PCR, lists solely in-frame clones and lacks some. V and J calls and clone size come straight from that table; D and trimming were deduced from the DNA. The sample lists more than 300,000 clones; 90% were seen once. The CDR3 has 15 amino acids. CDR1 is MDHEN and CDR2 is SYDVKM in the germline V gene. Trimming at V came to 9 bases and at J to 3 bases, leaving 9 bases not matched to a gene. Material for sequencing was peripheral blood. J is TRBJ2-3 and V is TRBV28; TRBD2 matches 10 bases. The TCR sequence derives from a woman between 40 and 55 years old with COVID-19, enrolled during active disease. The CDR3 protein is CASRKAGGPTDTQYF. The CDR3 coding sequence is TGTGCCAGTAGAAAAGCGGGAGGGCCGACAGATACGCAGTATTTT.